What follows describes a single TCR beta chain. The antigen remains unidentified. This entry is derived from a study of cytomegalovirus exposure and HLA in healthy donors. Study overall: Approximately 200 million T cells yielded 110 million or so unique TCR beta sequences in earlier analysis. Overall study results and limits: Some 150 TCR beta chains were listed as cytomegalovirus-associated. While the bulk of TCR sequences proved rare, some public TCRs turned up in many donors.

V lost 1 base, J lost 6 bases, and 12 bases stayed unmatched. The CDR3 length is 17 residues. Germline assignment: CDR1 MGHRA and CDR2 YSYEKL. The PCR ran on 60 Vbeta and 13 Jbeta primers. Clones were read by immunoSEQ multiplex PCR, and TCRdb kept only the in-frame ones, dropping some. The sample contains roughly 140,000 clones, 78% of which appear only once. The genes are TRBV4-1 and TRBJ1-2; 9 bases align to TRBD1. The clonotype was recovered from a male donor in good health and CMV-seronegative. Material: PBMCs. The CDR3, as DNA: TGCGCCAGCAGCCAAGGCGAACTCTTACAGGGGGCAGATGGCTACACCTTC. Amino acids: CASSQGELLQGADGYTF.